The clone carrying this TCR beta chain was observed at least ten times. Its antigen is not known. Per germline, CDR1 LNHDA and CDR2 SQIVND (reference sequence). V lost 6 bases and J lost 5; bases outside the gene matches: 13. This CDR3 has 16 amino acids. This entry is derived from a study of CD8+CD57+ T cells in acquired aplastic anemia. Study context: Quantities of DNA derived from sorted CD4+ and CD8+ cells averaged 3.2 ug. Overall study findings and caveats: The number of CD8+ CDR3 sequences shared by patients and controls was around 30.

It was patients with CD8+CD57+ cell expansion by flow cytometry who were chosen for sequencing. Diagnosis of severe acquired aplastic anemia applied to all patients. Genomic DNA acted as the template from which TCR beta VDJ combination and CDR3 sequence profiling were carried out. One entry per CDR3 protein, called by TCRdb with MiXCR from the reads. The sample lists over 150,000 distinct CDR3 sequences, around half occurring once. The source material was sorted CD4+, CD8+, or CD8+CD57+ T cells (not recorded which) from PBMCs. The V gene is TRBV19, the J gene TRBJ2-5, with TRBD1 matching over 9 bases. The TCR comes from a human donor with aplastic anemia. CDR3 loop: CASSSEQGASWETQYF. CDR3 bases: TGTGCCAGTAGCAGCGAACAGGGGGCGAGTTGGGAGACCCAGTACTTC.